Shown below are 7 T cell receptor beta chains from a single sample sequenced in a study of blood T cell repertoires in COVID-19. Clones were sequenced by immunoSEQ multiplex PCR, and TCRdb holds only the in-frame ones, with some missing. The sample includes under 350,000 clones, 70% to 90% of them seen just once. The sequenced sample consisted of peripheral blood. These TCRs come from a woman in her sixties or seventies with acute or convalescent COVID-19.

The rearrangement joins TRBV12-3 or TRBV12-4 to TRBJ2-3; D may be TRBD1 (6 bases). The CDR3 extends over 13 amino acids. Trimming took 10 bases from V and 1 from J, leaving 12 bases between them. The CDR3 is CAIRTAGTDTQYF. The DNA for the CDR3 is TGTGCCATCCGGACAGCCGGCACAGATACGCAGTATTTT.

This clone was observed a single time. V is TRBV19 and J is TRBJ1-5, with D possibly being TRBD1 (6 bases). Germline values: CDR1 LNHDA, CDR2 SQIVND (reference sequence). There are 16 residues in the CDR3. The V gene lost 7 bases and the J gene lost 5 bases, with 21 bases spanning the gap. The CDR3 DNA reads as TGTGCCAGTATCCCCTGGGGAGGGGGAGAGGATCAGCCCCAGCATTTT. Amino acid sequence: CASIPWGGGEDQPQHF. Full variable domain (remainder filled in from reference TRBV19 and TRBJ1-5): DGGITQSPKYLFRKEGQNVTLSCEQNLNHDAMYWYRQDPGQGLRLIYYSQIVNDFQKGDIAEGYSVSREKKESFPLTVTSAQKNPTAFYLCASIPWGGGEDQPQHFGDGTRLSIL.

This clone was seen only once. This chain joins TRBV2 and TRBJ1-1, with 9 bases aligning to TRBD1. Germline V lookup: CDR1 SNHLY, CDR2 FYNNEI. CDR3 length: 13 residues. With 8 bases clipped from V and 6 bases from J, the junction kept 7 bases outside the gene matches. This CDR3 reads CASSGQGRSEAFF. The CDR3 DNA follows: TGTGCCAGCTCGGGACAGGGAAGGTCTGAAGCTTTCTTT.

Details on this clone: Other nucleotide sequences from this sample produce the same CDR3. The chain links TRBV5-1 to TRBJ2-7, with unresolved D. The V end was cut by 4 bases, the J end by 3 bases, with 8 bases between. Germline V CDR1 and CDR2: SGHRS, YFSETQ. This CDR3 region has 12 residues. Here the CDR3 DNA reads TGCGCCAGCAGCCTCTCAGGCTACGAGCAGTACTTC. This translates into CASSLSGYEQYF.

This chain links TRBV27 with TRBJ1-5, with D tentatively TRBD1 (5 bases). V dropped 4 bases and J dropped 1 base, with 5 bases sitting between them. The germline CDR1 and CDR2 sequences are MNHEY and SMNVEV (reference sequence). The CDR3 runs 13 residues. CDR3 nucleotides: TGTGCCAGCAGTTGGACAAGCAATCAGCCCCAGCATTTT. Residues: CASSWTSNQPQHF.

CDR3 nucleotide sequence: TGTGCCACCAGTGATACAGGGGATCGGTATGGCTACACCTTC. Translation gives CATSDTGDRYGYTF. The rearrangement joins TRBV24-1 to TRBJ1-2; 7 bases are shared with TRBD1. The CDR3 runs 14 residues. The V gene end was trimmed by 3 bases and the J gene end by 5 bases; junction bases not matched to a gene: 5. Germline CDR1 is KGHDR and CDR2 is SFDVKD.

The J gene is TRBJ2-1, the V gene TRBV10-2; D is perhaps TRBD1 (6 bases). In germline, CDR1 is WSHSY, CDR2 SAAADI. V shed 7 bases and J shed 8 bases, with 9 bases lying between them. The CDR3 is 11 amino acids. CDR3 DNA: TGCGCCAGCAAAACAGGGCATGAGCAGTTCTTC. This encodes CASKTGHEQFF.